A single TCR beta chain is shown here with its context. Its antigen remains unidentified. Base qualities were left out, and no much larger clone turns up one base away. The collaborating institutions used their own protocols to collect whole blood in K2EDTA tubes. For TCRbeta analysis, collaborators shipped samples in one of three forms: frozen whole blood, isolated PBMCs, or DNA extracted from either of those sample types. The data derive from a study of blood T cell repertoires in COVID-19 (TCRdb year 2020). Regarding the study in general: Samples from collaborators originated in the United States, Italy and Spain and spanned both the acute and convalescent phases of COVID-19. The material from the prospective study consisted of cDNA or gDNA derived from T cells, B-cell-depleted T cells, or PBMCs. The dataset comprised deeply sampled blood TCRbeta repertoires from subjects exposed to, actively infected with, or recovered from COVID-19. The repertoires were made available in a free public database intended to serve as a resource for research on the immune response to SARS-CoV-2. The samples were drawn from the first 160 participants of the ongoing ImmuneRACE study and from 1,254 subjects provided by 6 global collaborators. Sample metadata almost always included a de-identified subject ID, COVID-19 status, age in years and sex. Where HLA class I and class II types were available, the types were taken from metadata supplied by the sample provider, not from assay-based typing. General findings and caveats noted by the study authors: How much clinical and demographic metadata was included differed by source and by participant, and the metadata was provided uncurated.

TCRbeta CDR3 regions were amplified from genomic DNA by means of the immunoSEQ Assay, a bias-controlled multiplex PCR. The authors processed their data as follows. The number of nucleated cells in each sample was estimated from the amplification of reference gene primers within the assay. Sequence reads were collapsed and filtered to measure the absolute abundance of every unique TCRbeta CDR3 rearrangement. For each sample, productive Simpson clonality was calculated as the square root of Simpson's diversity index across productive rearrangements. This is the immuneACCESS table as TCRdb keeps it, with only in-frame sequences that have V and J called. A part of the clones is gone; compared with another copy, unresolved V genes explain less than half, and the rest is unexplained. Clone size and V and J calls were adopted from that table, with D and trimming inferred from the DNA. The sample includes about 240,000 clones, with roughly 86% observed a single time. The ten top clones hold under 9% of the sample.

CDR1 MNHEY and CDR2 SVGAGI are derived from the germline V gene. The CDR3 holds 14 amino acids from the cysteine to the phenylalanine. Just CDR3 DNA is preserved here, 42 bases in frame from base 1. At the junction V is shortened by 3 bases and J by 4 bases, with 13 bases in between. Sample: peripheral blood. The TCR sequence derives from a woman in her 70s with active or convalescent COVID-19. This sequence uses TRBV6-5 and TRBJ2-7, and the D gene may be TRBD1, 6 bases matching. The CDR3 in this case is CASSYRLGGYEQYF. The nucleotides are TGTGCCAGCAGTTATCGCCTAGGGGGATACGAGCAGTACTTC.